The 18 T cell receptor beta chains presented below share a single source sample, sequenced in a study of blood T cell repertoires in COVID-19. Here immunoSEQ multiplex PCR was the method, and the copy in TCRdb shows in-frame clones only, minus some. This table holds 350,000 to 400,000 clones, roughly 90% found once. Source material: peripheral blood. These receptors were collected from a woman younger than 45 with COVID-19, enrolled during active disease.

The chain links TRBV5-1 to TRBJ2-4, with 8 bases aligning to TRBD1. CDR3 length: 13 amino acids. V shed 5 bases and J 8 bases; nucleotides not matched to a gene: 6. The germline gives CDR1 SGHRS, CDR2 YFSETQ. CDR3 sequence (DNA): TGCGCCAGCAGTCGTGGACAGGGTGACATTCAGTACTTC. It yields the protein CASSRGQGDIQYF.

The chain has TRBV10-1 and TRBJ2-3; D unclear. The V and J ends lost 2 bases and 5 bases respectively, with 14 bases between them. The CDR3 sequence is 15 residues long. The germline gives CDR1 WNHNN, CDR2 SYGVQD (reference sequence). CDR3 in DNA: TGCGCCAGCAGTGAGACTGGCCCGAGAGGAGATACGCAGTATTTT. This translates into CASSETGPRGDTQYF.

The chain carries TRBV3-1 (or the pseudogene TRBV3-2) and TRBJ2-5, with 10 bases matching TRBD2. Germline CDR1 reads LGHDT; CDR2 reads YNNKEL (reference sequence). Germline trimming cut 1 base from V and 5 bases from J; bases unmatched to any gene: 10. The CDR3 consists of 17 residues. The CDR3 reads CASSQGVSAGGVETQYF. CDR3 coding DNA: TGTGCCAGCAGCCAAGGGGTCTCAGCGGGAGGGGTGGAGACCCAGTACTTC.

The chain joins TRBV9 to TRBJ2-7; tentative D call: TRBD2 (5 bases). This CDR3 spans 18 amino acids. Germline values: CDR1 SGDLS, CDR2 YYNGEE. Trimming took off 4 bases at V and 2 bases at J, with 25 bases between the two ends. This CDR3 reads CASSLQSFIATGAYEQYF. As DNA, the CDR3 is TGTGCCAGCAGCCTCCAATCCTTCATAGCGACGGGCGCCTACGAGCAGTACTTC.

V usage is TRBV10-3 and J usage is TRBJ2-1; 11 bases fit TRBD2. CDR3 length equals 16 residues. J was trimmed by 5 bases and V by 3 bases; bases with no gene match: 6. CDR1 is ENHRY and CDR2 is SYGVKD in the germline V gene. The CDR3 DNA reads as TGTGCCATCAGTGACCGTCCGACTAGCGGGGACAATGAGCAGTTCTTC. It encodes CAISDRPTSGDNEQFF.

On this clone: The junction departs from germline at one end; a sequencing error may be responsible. The CDR3 region has the DNA TGTGCCAGCACCCTCACAGGGTCAGGCGGTCCGATAGTTGAAGTCTTC. This gives the protein CASTLTGSGGPIVEVF. The chain combines TRBV27 with TRBJ2-1; D may be TRBD1 (6 bases). From germline, CDR1 is MNHEY and CDR2 SMNVEV (reference sequence). The CDR3 extends over 16 amino acids.

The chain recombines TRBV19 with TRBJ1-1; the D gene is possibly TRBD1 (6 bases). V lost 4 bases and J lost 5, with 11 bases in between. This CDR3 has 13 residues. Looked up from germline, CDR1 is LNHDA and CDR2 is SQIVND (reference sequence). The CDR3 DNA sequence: TGTGCCAGTAGTAACCAGGGGCGTACTGAAGCTTTCTTT. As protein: CASSNQGRTEAFF.

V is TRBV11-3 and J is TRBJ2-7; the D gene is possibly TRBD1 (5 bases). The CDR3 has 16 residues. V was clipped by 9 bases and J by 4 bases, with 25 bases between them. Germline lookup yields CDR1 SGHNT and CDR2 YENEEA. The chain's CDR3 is CARTPFPGHLIYEQYV. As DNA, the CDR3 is TGTGCCAGGACCCCCTTCCCCGGACACTTAATTTACGAGCAGTACGTC.

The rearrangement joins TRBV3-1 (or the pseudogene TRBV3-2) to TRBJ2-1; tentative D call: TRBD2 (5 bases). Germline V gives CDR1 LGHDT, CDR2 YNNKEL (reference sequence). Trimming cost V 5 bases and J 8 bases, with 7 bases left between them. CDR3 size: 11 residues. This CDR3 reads CASSYGDEQFF. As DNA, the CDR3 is TGTGCCAGCAGCTACGGGGATGAGCAGTTCTTC.

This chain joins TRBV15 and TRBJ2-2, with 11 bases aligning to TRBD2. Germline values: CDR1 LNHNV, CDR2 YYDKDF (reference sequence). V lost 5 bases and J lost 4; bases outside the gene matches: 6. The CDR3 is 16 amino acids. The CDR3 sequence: CATSGGTSGRTGELFF. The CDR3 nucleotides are TGTGCCACCAGCGGGGGGACTAGCGGACGCACCGGGGAGCTGTTTTTT.

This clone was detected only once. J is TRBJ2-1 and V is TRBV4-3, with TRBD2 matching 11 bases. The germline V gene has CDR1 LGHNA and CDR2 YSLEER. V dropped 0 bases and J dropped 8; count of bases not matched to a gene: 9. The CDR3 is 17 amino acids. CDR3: CASSQDPSSGGRDEQFF. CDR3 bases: TGCGCCAGCAGCCAAGACCCCTCTAGCGGGGGGCGAGATGAGCAGTTCTTC.

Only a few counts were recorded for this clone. CDR3 sequence (DNA): TGTGCCAGCAGCTCAGGGCGGAAAGAGACCCAGTACTTC. Amino acid sequence: CASSSGRKETQYF. V usage is TRBV7-2 and J usage is TRBJ2-5, with a tentative D call TRBD1 (5 bases). The V gene lost 4 bases and the J gene lost 3 bases, with 9 bases spanning the gap. The CDR3 runs 13 residues. Germline CDR1 SGHTA, CDR2 FQGNSA.

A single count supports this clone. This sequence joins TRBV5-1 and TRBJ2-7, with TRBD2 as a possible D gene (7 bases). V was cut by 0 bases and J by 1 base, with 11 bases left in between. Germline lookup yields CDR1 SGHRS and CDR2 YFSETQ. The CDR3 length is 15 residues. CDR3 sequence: CASSLGGGPSYEQYF. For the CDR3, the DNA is TGCGCCAGCAGCTTGGGCGGGGGCCCGTCCTACGAGCAGTACTTC.

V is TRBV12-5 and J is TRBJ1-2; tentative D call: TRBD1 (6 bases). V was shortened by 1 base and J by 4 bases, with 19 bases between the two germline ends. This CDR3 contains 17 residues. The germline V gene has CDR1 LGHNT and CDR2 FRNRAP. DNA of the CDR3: TGTGCTAGTGGTTTGGACCGGAGGGGGGGCTTCGGCTATGGCTACACCTTC. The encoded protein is CASGLDRRGGFGYGYTF.

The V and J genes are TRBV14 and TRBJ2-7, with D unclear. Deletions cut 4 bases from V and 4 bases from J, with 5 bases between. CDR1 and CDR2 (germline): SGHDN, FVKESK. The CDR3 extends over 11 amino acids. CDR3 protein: CASSPNYEQYV. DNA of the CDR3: TGTGCCAGCAGCCCAAATTACGAGCAGTACGTC.

CDR3 DNA sequence: TGCGCCAGCAGTGGTGGGGGCCACGAGCAGTACTTC. Its translation: CASSGGGHEQYF. J is TRBJ2-7 and V is TRBV10-2; a weak D match, TRBD1 (6 bases). With 4 bases removed from V and 5 bases from J, the gap between germline ends came to 9 bases. CDR3 size: 12 residues. Germline-derived CDR1 and CDR2 are WSHSY and SAAADI.

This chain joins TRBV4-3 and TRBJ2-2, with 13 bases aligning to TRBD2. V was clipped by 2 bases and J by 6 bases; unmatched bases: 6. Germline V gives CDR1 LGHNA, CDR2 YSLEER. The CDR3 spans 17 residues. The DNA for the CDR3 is TGCGCCAGCAGCCAAACACTAGCGGGGGGGCTCGCCGGGGAGCTGTTTTTT. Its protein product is CASSQTLAGGLAGELFF.

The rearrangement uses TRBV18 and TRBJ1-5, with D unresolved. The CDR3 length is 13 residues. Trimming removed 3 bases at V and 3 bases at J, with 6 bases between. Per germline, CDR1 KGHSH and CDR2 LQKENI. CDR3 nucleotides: TGTGCCAGCTCACCCGAACACAATCAGCCCCAGCATTTT. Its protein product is CASSPEHNQPQHF.